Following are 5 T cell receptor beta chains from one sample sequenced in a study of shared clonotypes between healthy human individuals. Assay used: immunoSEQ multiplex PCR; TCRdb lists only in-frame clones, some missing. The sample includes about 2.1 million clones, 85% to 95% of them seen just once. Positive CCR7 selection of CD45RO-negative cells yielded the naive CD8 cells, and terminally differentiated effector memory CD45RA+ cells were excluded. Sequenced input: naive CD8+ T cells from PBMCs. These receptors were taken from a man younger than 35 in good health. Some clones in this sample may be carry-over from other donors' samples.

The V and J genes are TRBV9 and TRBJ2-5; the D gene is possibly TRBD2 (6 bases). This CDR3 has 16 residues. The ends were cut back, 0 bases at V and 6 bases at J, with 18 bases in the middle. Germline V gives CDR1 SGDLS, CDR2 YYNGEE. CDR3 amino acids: CASSVAVREEVKTQYF. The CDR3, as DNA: TGTGCCAGCAGCGTAGCAGTCAGGGAGGAGGTCAAGACCCAGTACTTC.

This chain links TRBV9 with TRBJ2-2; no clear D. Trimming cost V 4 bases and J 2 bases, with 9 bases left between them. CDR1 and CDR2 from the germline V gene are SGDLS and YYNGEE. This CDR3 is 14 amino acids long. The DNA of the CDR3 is TGTGCCAGCAGCTCCGGCGTCAACACCGGGGAGCTGTTTTTT. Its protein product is CASSSGVNTGELFF.

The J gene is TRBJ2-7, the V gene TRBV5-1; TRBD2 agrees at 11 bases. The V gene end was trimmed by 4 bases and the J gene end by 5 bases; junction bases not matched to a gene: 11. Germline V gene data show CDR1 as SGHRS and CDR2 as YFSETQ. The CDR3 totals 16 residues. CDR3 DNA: TGCGCCAGCAGCCCAAGGCTAGCGGGAGGTTCCGACGAGCAGTACTTC. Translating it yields CASSPRLAGGSDEQYF.

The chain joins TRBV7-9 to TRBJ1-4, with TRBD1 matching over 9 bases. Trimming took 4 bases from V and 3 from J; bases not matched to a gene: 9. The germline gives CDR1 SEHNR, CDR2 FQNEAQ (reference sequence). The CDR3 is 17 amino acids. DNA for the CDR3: TGTGCCAGCAGCTCACCCGGGACAGGGTTTCCTAATGAAAAACTGTTTTTT. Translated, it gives CASSSPGTGFPNEKLFF.

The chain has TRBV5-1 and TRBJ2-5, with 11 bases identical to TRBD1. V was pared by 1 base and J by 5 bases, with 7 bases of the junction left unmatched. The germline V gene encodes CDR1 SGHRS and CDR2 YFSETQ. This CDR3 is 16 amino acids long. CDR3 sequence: CASSLIGQGAEETQYF. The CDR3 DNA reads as TGCGCCAGCAGCTTGATAGGACAGGGGGCGGAGGAGACCCAGTACTTC.